These 8 T cell receptor beta chains share one sample of origin, sequenced in a study of cytomegalovirus exposure and HLA in healthy donors. The PCR ran on 60 Vbeta and 13 Jbeta primers. The repertoire was sequenced with immunoSEQ multiplex PCR; TCRdb's copy has only in-frame clones and lacks some. The sample includes 150,000 to 200,000 clones, almost 85% of them seen just once. Sample: PBMCs. Source of these receptors: a girl aged 10-17 years in good health and CMV-seropositive.

The chain carries TRBV11-2 and TRBJ2-2, with a tentative D call TRBD2 (6 bases). CDR1 and CDR2 (germline): SGHAT, FQNNGV. The V end was cut by 7 bases, the J end by 7 bases, with 13 bases between. CDR3 length equals 13 residues. This CDR3 reads CASTKGGDGELFF. The CDR3 DNA reads TGTGCCAGCACTAAGGGAGGTGACGGGGAGCTGTTTTTT.

The CDR3 region is CASSSGTSGGYSTDTQYF. The CDR3 DNA reads TGTGCCAGCAGTTCCGGGACTAGCGGGGGATATAGCACAGATACGCAGTATTTT. The V call is TRBV7-9, the J call TRBJ2-3; the match to TRBD2 covers 14 bases. Germline V lookup: CDR1 SEHNR, CDR2 FQNEAQ (reference sequence). This CDR3 region has 18 residues. Unmatched junction bases numbered 8, after V lost 6 bases and J lost 0 bases. The full variable domain, its missing parts supplied by reference TRBV7-9 and TRBJ2-3, is DTGVSQNPRHKITKRGQNVTFRCDPISEHNRLYWYRQTLGQGPEFLTYFQNEAQLEKSRLLSDRFSAERPKGSFSTLEIQRTEQGDSAMYLCASSSGTSGGYSTDTQYFGPGTRLTVL.

The chain uses TRBV5-1 and TRBJ2-5, with D possibly matching TRBD2 (6 bases). This CDR3 is built from 15 residues. The V end was cut by 0 bases, the J end by 5 bases, with 14 bases between. Germline V gives CDR1 SGHRS, CDR2 YFSETQ. CDR3 DNA: TGCGCCAGCAGCTTGGCCCTTTATGGAGGGGAGACCCAGTACTTC. It specifies CASSLALYGGETQYF.

The V gene is TRBV7-6, the J gene TRBJ1-4; a weak D match, TRBD1 (5 bases). Looked up from germline, CDR1 is SGHVS and CDR2 is FNYEAQ. Trimming pared 4 bases from V and 12 bases from J, leaving 24 bases between. This CDR3 has 16 residues. This CDR3 is CASSSNKGLLSAELFF. CDR3 nucleotide sequence: TGTGCCAGCAGCTCCAACAAGGGACTGCTCTCGGCGGAACTGTTTTTT.

In DNA form, the CDR3 reads TGTGCCATCAGTGAGTCGATGGCCGGACAGTACACTGAAGCTTTCTTT. It is translated as CAISESMAGQYTEAFF. The V call is TRBV10-3, the J call TRBJ1-1, with D maybe TRBD1 (6 bases). The CDR3 runs 16 residues. V lost 0 bases and J lost 3, with 14 bases in between. In germline, CDR1 is ENHRY, CDR2 SYGVKD.

V is TRBV6-5 and J is TRBJ1-2; D gene uncertain. CDR1 and CDR2 from the germline V gene are MNHEY and SVGAGI. There are 12 residues in the CDR3. Trimming took off 8 bases at V and 5 bases at J, with 12 bases between the two ends. The CDR3 reads CASSKRGYGYTF. The DNA of the CDR3 is TGTGCCAGCTCGAAGCGAGGGTATGGCTACACCTTC.

The DNA for the CDR3 is TGTGCCAGCAGCCTCCAGGGAGGATACCAAGAGACCCAGTACTTC. Translating it yields CASSLQGGYQETQYF. The chain uses TRBV27 and TRBJ2-5; D perhaps matches TRBD2 (6 bases). Germline V lookup: CDR1 MNHEY, CDR2 SMNVEV (reference sequence). Trimming left V 6 bases short and J 0 bases short, with 14 bases between. CDR3 size: 15 residues.

The chain joins TRBV6-1 to TRBJ1-5; D call uncertain. The CDR3 covers 17 residues. In germline, CDR1 is MNHNS, CDR2 SASEGT. Trimming took 1 base from V and 3 from J, leaving 16 bases between them. The CDR3 spells CASSEVAPARANQPQHF. In nucleotides, the CDR3 is TGTGCCAGCAGTGAAGTCGCACCTGCCCGAGCCAATCAGCCCCAGCATTTT.